Detailed here is one T cell receptor (beta chain). Isolation of CD8+ and CD4+ T cells was performed negatively, whereas enrichment of TEMRA cells was done by FACS. The CDR3 has 14 residues. Trimming cost V 1 base and J 1 base, with 5 bases left between them. Germline CDR1 is PRHDT and CDR2 is FYEKMQ (reference sequence). RNA amounts of about 0.45 to 1 ug underwent reverse transcription with random hexamers. Amplification of TCR beta CDR3 spanned 54 Vbeta and 13 Jbeta via immunoSEQ multiplex PCR. One entry per CDR3 protein, called by TCRdb with MiXCR from the immunoSEQ multiplex PCR reads. Of 75,000 to 100,000 distinct CDR3 sequences listed, 94% are singletons. The sample originates from a study of CD8 T cells in Susac syndrome. About the study: When their blood was taken, the Susac syndrome patients had either not yet had any therapy, were taking corticosteroids, or were taking intravenous immunoglobulin alone.

The sample consisted of CD8+ T cells from PBMCs. The V call is TRBV13, the J call TRBJ2-1; D is perhaps TRBD1 (5 bases). The clonotype was recovered from a human donor with Susac syndrome. Here the CDR3 reads CASSLEGSYNEQFF. For the CDR3, the DNA is TGTGCCAGCAGCTTAGAGGGGTCCTACAATGAGCAGTTCTTC.